These T cell receptor beta chains were read from a single sample in a study of T cell responses to AZD1222 COVID-19 vaccine. Assay used: immunoSEQ multiplex PCR; TCRdb lists only in-frame clones, some missing. This sample carries 120,000 to 150,000 clones, 70% to 90% of them seen once, and the ten largest clones take around 4.9%. The sample consisted of peripheral blood, taken on day 0 of AZD1222 vaccination. Receptors originate from an adult in good health. Both conserved end residues are part of each CDR3. The order of the fields is D gene, V gene, clone size, J gene, CDR3 DNA, CDR3 protein. A D gene is named only where the DNA matches it firmly. Size values are once, few and many counts, or a class for expanded clones, and some rows have none.

TRBD2	TRBV24-1	once	TRBJ2-1	TGTGCCACCAGTGAGAGTCTAGCGGAGAAATACAATGAGCAGTTCTTC	CATSESLAEKYNEQFF
TRBD2	TRBV4-3	NA	TRBJ2-7	TGCGCCAGCAGCCAGGAACTAGCGGGAGTCGAGCAGTACTTC	CASSQELAGVEQYF
TRBD1	TRBV5-3	NA	TRBJ1-4	TGTGCCAGAAGCCCCCCGCGAGGGGGCAATGAAAAACTGTTTTTT	CARSPPRGGNEKLFF
NA	TRBV5-6	NA	TRBJ2-5	TGTGCCAGCAGCTTATCGTTAGGCAGGTTCGTGTTTATCGAAGAGACCCAGTACTTC	CASSLSLGRFVFIEETQYF
TRBD1	TRBV5-1	NA	TRBJ1-4	TGCGCCAGCAGCACTGGACAGGCAAATGAAAAACTGTTTTTT	CASSTGQANEKLFF
NA	TRBV19	NA	TRBJ1-6	TGTGCCAGTACCGGGACACCAAACTCCTATAATTCACCCCTCCACTTT	CASTGTPNSYNSPLHF
TRBD1	TRBV6-5	NA	TRBJ1-1	TGTGCCAGCAGTTTCACAGGGGGAAACACTGAAGCTTTCTTT	CASSFTGGNTEAFF
NA	TRBV28	NA	TRBJ2-1	TGTGCCAGCAGTTTAGCGCGTCTGAGCTCCTACAATGAGCAGTTCTTC	CASSLARLSSYNEQFF
TRBD1	TRBV7-2	NA	TRBJ2-7	TGTGCCAGCAGCTTAGGCGGGACAGGACACTACGAGCAGTACTTC	CASSLGGTGHYEQYF
NA	TRBV5-1	NA	TRBJ1-5	TGCGCCAGCAGCTTGAGTCACAATAGCAATCAGCCCCAGCATTTT	CASSLSHNSNQPQHF
TRBD2	TRBV5-6	NA	TRBJ2-4	TGTGCCAGCAGCTTGGGAATTAGCGGGAGTGGCGGGGCCAAAAACATTCAGTACTTC	CASSLGISGSGGAKNIQYF
NA	TRBV18	NA	TRBJ2-2	TGTGCCAGCTCACCACGGGACGGAAACACCGGGGAGCTGTTTTTT	CASSPRDGNTGELFF
TRBD2	TRBV4-3	NA	TRBJ2-3	TGCGCCAGCAGCCCTGGCGGGGGGAGCACAGATACGCAGTATTTT	CASSPGGGSTDTQYF
TRBD2	TRBV4-2	NA	TRBJ2-7	TGTGCCAGCAGTATATCTAGCGGGGGTTTCGAGCAGTACTTC	CASSISSGGFEQYF
NA	TRBV6-5	NA	TRBJ2-7	TGTGCCAGCAAACCCCCGTGGGGGCTTGGCGAGCAGTACTTC	CASKPPWGLGEQYF
TRBD1	TRBV7-9	NA	TRBJ2-3	TGTGCCAGCAGCTCACAGGGGGGAGATACGCAGTATTTT	CASSSQGGDTQYF
NA	TRBV4-1	once	TRBJ1-3	TGCGCCAGCAGCCTCGAGACGGCTCGCTCTGGAAACACCATATATTTT	CASSLETARSGNTIYF
NA	TRBV29-1	once	TRBJ1-2	TGCAGCGTTAGGCAGGTCTCCCAACACATCTATGGCTACACCTTC	CSVRQVSQHIYGYTF
NA	TRBV6-6	NA	TRBJ2-3	TGTGCCAGCAGTTCGACCACAGGGCGGGATACGCAGTATTTT	CASSSTTGRDTQYF
NA	TRBV28	NA	TRBJ1-1	TGTGCCAGCAGTTTAGTTCCGGTTACTGAAGCTTTCTTT	CASSLVPVTEAFF
TRBD1	TRBV19	NA	TRBJ1-5	TGTGCCAGTAGTATGGGACAGGGAGCGCCCCAGCATTTT	CASSMGQGAPQHF
TRBD2	TRBV6-5	NA	TRBJ2-1	TGTGCCAGCATAGGGACTAGCCTCGATGAGCAGTTCTTC	CASIGTSLDEQFF
NA	TRBV5-1	NA	TRBJ2-3	TGCGCCAGCAGCCCGACGTATCTAACTGGGAAGCAGTATTTT	CASSPTYLTGKQYF
TRBD1	TRBV19	once	TRBJ2-7	TGTGCCAGTGGATTGGGACAGGGGGCTGACGAGCAGTACTTC	CASGLGQGADEQYF
NA	TRBV5-1	few	TRBJ1-1	TGCGCCAGCAGCGCAGGGCCCATGAACACTGAAGCTTTCTTT	CASSAGPMNTEAFF
TRBD1	TRBV7-2	once	TRBJ1-6	TGTGCCAGCAGCTTAGATGACAGGGGAAACTCACCCCTCCACTTT	CASSLDDRGNSPLHF
TRBD1	TRBV10-1	NA	TRBJ2-7	TGCGCCAGCAGCGAGGGGGCCCTCGACGAGCAGTACTTC	CASSEGALDEQYF
NA	TRBV19	NA	TRBJ1-1	TGTGCCAGTACCAGAGCGTGGGGGACTTCGAACACTGAAGCTTTCTTT	CASTRAWGTSNTEAFF
NA	TRBV4-1	NA	TRBJ1-2	TGCGCCAGCAGCCAGAACTCAGGGACTTTCTATGGCTACACCTTC	CASSQNSGTFYGYTF
NA	TRBV7-2	NA	TRBJ1-2	TGTGCCAGCAGCTTCGACGCGGGGTCCTATGGCTACACCTTC	CASSFDAGSYGYTF
NA	TRBV5-5	NA	TRBJ1-1	TGTGCCAGCAGCTTGATCAAGTGGGAAAAGTCGGACACTGAAGCTTTCTTT	CASSLIKWEKSDTEAFF
NA	TRBV11-3	NA	TRBJ2-1	TGTGCCAGCAGAGGAGAGGGTCATGAGCAGTTCTTC	CASRGEGHEQFF
NA	TRBV11-3	once	TRBJ1-1	TGTGCCAGCAGCTTCACACGGACAGCAGAAGCTTTCTTT	CASSFTRTAEAFF
NA	TRBV9	once	TRBJ2-2	TGTGCCAGCAGCCCGAACACCGGGGAGCTGTTTTTT	CASSPNTGELFF
NA	TRBV28	NA	TRBJ1-3	TGTGCCAGCAGTTTAAGGCAACAGCCGGGGGCTATAGGCGCCATATATTTT	CASSLRQQPGAIGAIYF
NA	TRBV7-2	NA	TRBJ1-3	TGTGCCAGCAGCTTAGGGGCAGGCCCGGGAAACACCATATATTTT	CASSLGAGPGNTIYF
TRBD1	TRBV7-2	few	TRBJ1-5	TGTGCCAGCAGCTTTCAGGGGGCTAGCAATCAGCCCCAGCATTTT	CASSFQGASNQPQHF
NA	TRBV27	NA	TRBJ2-2	TGTGCCAGCAGTTCCAAACCGAACACCGGGGAGCTGTTTTTT	CASSSKPNTGELFF
TRBD1	TRBV18	NA	TRBJ1-2	TGTGCCAGCTCACCAGCGGGACAGGGGGTTGGAGGCTACACCTTC	CASSPAGQGVGGYTF
NA	TRBV6-1	NA	TRBJ2-1	TGTGCCAGCAGTGAAGTCCCGTCCTCCTACAATGAGCAGTTCTTC	CASSEVPSSYNEQFF
TRBD2	TRBV4-2	NA	TRBJ2-1	TGTGCCAGCAGCCAGACTAGCGGGAGGTCTGGGGATGAGCAGTTCTTC	CASSQTSGRSGDEQFF
TRBD1	TRBV2	once	TRBJ1-5	TGTGCCAGCGGTCCGGGACAGGGACGAGTCAATCAGCCCCAGCATTTT	CASGPGQGRVNQPQHF
TRBD1	TRBV5-4	NA	TRBJ2-5	TGTGCCAGCAGCTATAAGGTCGGGACAGGGGTGCCAGAGACCCAGTACTTC	CASSYKVGTGVPETQYF
NA	TRBV6-5	NA	TRBJ1-4	TGTGCCACCTCGGCGGGGAGAGGTGAAAAACTGTTTTTT	CATSAGRGEKLFF
NA	TRBV30	NA	TRBJ1-2	TGTGCCTGGTACAGAAGACCCTATGGCTACACCTTC	CAWYRRPYGYTF
TRBD1	TRBV7-8	NA	TRBJ1-1	TGTGCCAGCAGCTCGCTTCAGGGGGCCAGCACTGAAGCTTTCTTT	CASSSLQGASTEAFF
NA	TRBV5-1	NA	TRBJ1-1	TGCGCCAGCAGCCCACGTGAGGGTGACGCTGAAGCTTTCTTT	CASSPREGDAEAFF
NA	TRBV18	NA	TRBJ2-3	TGTGCCAGCTCACCACCCTCGGGACGGACAGATACGCAGTATTTT	CASSPPSGRTDTQYF
TRBD1	TRBV4-1	NA	TRBJ2-3	TGCGCCAGCAGCCAATTATACCGGGACAGCCGCACAGATACGCAGTATTTT	CASSQLYRDSRTDTQYF
NA	TRBV6-5	NA	TRBJ2-5	TGTGCCAGCAGGGCGAAGCAGGCCTTGCGTGGGACCCAGTACTTC	CASRAKQALRGTQYF
NA	TRBV5-1	NA	TRBJ2-4	TGCGCCAGCAGTTTGACCGGGACCTCCCAGGGAAACATTCAGTACTTC	CASSLTGTSQGNIQYF
NA	TRBV28	NA	TRBJ1-5	TGTGCCAGCAGTTCGGCTTATCAGCCCCAGCATTTT	CASSSAYQPQHF
TRBD1	TRBV5-4	NA	TRBJ1-1	TGTGCCAGCAGCTTGGGGAACAGGGGGATAACTGAAGCTTTCTTT	CASSLGNRGITEAFF
NA	TRBV5-1	NA	TRBJ1-1	TGCGCCAGCAGTCGTGACGGGAGGAACACTGAAGCTTTCTTT	CASSRDGRNTEAFF
TRBD1	TRBV19	NA	TRBJ1-5	TGTGCCAGTAAGGGACAGGGGTACGTTGGCAATCAGCCCCAGCATTTT	CASKGQGYVGNQPQHF
NA	TRBV6-6	NA	TRBJ1-3	TGTGCCAGCAGCTTCGGACGGACTGGAAACACCATATATTTT	CASSFGRTGNTIYF
NA	TRBV28	NA	TRBJ2-7	TGTGCCAGCAGTTGGGTGTGGGCGGGTAATTCCTACGAGCAGTACTTC	CASSWVWAGNSYEQYF
NA	TRBV4-3	NA	TRBJ1-4	TGCGCCAGCAGCCTCTCCGGGACGTCAACTAATGAAAAACTGTTTTTT	CASSLSGTSTNEKLFF
NA	TRBV6-6	NA	TRBJ1-1	TGTGCCAGCAGCCTCCGGGCCCAGGGCACTGAAGCTTTCTTT	CASSLRAQGTEAFF